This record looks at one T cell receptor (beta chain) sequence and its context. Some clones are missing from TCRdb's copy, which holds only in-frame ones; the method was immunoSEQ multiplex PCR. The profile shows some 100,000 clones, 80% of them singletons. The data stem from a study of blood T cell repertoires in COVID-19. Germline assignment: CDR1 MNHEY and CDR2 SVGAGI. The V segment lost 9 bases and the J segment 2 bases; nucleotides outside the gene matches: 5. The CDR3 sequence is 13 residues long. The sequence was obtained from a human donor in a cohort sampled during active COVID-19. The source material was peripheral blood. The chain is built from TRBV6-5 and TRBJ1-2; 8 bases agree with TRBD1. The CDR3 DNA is TGTGCCAGTCGACGACAGGGGAACTATGGCTACACCTTC. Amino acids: CASRRQGNYGYTF.